This TCR beta chain was sequenced during a study of blood T cell repertoires in COVID-19 (dated by TCRdb to the early 2020s). Concerning the study at large: Samples covering the acute and convalescent phases of COVID-19 were provided by collaborators in the United States, Italy and Spain. The material from the prospective study consisted of cDNA or gDNA derived from T cells, B-cell-depleted T cells, or PBMCs. The dataset comprised deeply sampled blood TCRbeta repertoires from subjects exposed to, actively infected with, or recovered from COVID-19. The repertoires were made available in a free public database intended to serve as a resource for research on the immune response to SARS-CoV-2. The samples were drawn from two sources: the first 160 participants of the ongoing ImmuneRACE study, and about 1,300 subjects contributed by 6 global collaborators. Nearly every sample came with metadata listing a de-identified subject ID, COVID-19 status, age in years and sex. Where available, HLA class I and class II types were taken from metadata supplied by the sample provider and were not determined by assay-based typing.

The germline V and J ends show losses of 3 bases and 6 bases respectively, and no gene match explains 9 bases of the junction. The germline V gene supplies CDR1 MDHEN and CDR2 SYDVKM. The CDR3 holds 15 amino acids from the cysteine to the phenylalanine. Of the read, only the CDR3 DNA is kept; its 45 bases are in frame from base 1. TCRbeta CDR3 regions were amplified from genomic DNA by means of the immunoSEQ Assay, a bias-controlled multiplex PCR. In the source study's methods: Within the assay, amplification of reference gene primers was used to estimate how many nucleated cells each sample contained. Sequence reads were collapsed and filtered to measure the absolute abundance of every unique TCRbeta CDR3 rearrangement. For each sample, productive Simpson clonality was calculated as the square root of Simpson's diversity index over productive rearrangements. This immuneACCESS table, as held by TCRdb, lists in-frame sequences with V and J called but not all clones. Of the missing ones, under half trace to an unresolved V gene in checked studies; the others have no known cause. The V and J calls and clone size are taken from that table; D and trimming were inferred from the DNA. The sample includes about 150,000 clones, with around 84% observed a single time. Of the sample, just over 2.5% falls within the top ten clones.

With respect to this clone: The specificity of this receptor is unknown. No much larger clone is present one base from it, and per-base qualities are unavailable.

At one collaborating source in Seattle, patients were enrolled during active infection and were followed longitudinally through the course of disease. Each collaborating institution followed its own protocols to collect whole blood in K2EDTA tubes. For TCRbeta analysis, collaborator samples were shipped as frozen whole blood, as isolated PBMCs, or as DNA extracted from either sample type. General conclusions and limits of the study: Clinical and demographic metadata were provided uncurated, with the amount varying by source and participant.

The TCR originated in an elderly woman with COVID-19, enrolled during active disease. The chain joins TRBV28 to TRBJ1-2; 8 of the junction bases match TRBD1. The sample taken for sequencing was peripheral blood. Here the CDR3 is given as CASSLAAAQGDGYTF. DNA sequence: TGTGCCAGCAGTTTGGCCGCCGCACAGGGGGATGGCTACACCTTC.